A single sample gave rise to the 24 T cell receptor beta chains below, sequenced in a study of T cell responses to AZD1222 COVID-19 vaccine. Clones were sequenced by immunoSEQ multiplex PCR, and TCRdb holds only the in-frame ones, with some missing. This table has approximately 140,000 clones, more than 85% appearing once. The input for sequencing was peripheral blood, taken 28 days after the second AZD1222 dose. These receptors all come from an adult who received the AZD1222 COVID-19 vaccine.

In DNA, the CDR3 is TGTGCCAGCAGCGCCCTCGGGAGGGGGCTTATCAGCGGGAGCTCCTACGAGCAGTACTTC. Protein product: CASSALGRGLISGSSYEQYF. The chain couples TRBV27 to TRBJ2-7; D is possibly TRBD2 (8 bases). V was clipped by 6 bases and J by 0 bases, with 30 bases between them. This CDR3 contains 20 residues. Germline assignment: CDR1 MNHEY and CDR2 SMNVEV (reference sequence).

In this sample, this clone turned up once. The DNA for the CDR3 is TGTGCCAGCAGCTTCTACAGGGGTGTCGAGACCCAGTACTTC. Amino acids: CASSFYRGVETQYF. The chain employs TRBV11-3 and TRBJ2-5; 7 bases match TRBD1. Trimming removed 3 bases from V and 5 bases from J; junction bases left unmatched: 6. CDR1 SGHNT and CDR2 YENEEA come from the germline V gene. This CDR3 region has 14 residues.

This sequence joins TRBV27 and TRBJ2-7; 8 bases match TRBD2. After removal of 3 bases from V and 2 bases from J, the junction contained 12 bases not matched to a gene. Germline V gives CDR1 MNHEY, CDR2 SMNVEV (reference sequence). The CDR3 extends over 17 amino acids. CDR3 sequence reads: CASSFQPSGFTAYEQYF. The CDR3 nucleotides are TGTGCCAGCAGTTTCCAGCCTAGCGGGTTCACAGCCTACGAGCAGTACTTC.

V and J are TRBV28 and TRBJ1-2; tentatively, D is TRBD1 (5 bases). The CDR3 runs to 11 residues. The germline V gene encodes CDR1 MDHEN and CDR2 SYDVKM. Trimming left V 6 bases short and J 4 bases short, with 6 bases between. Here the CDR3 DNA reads TGTGCCAGCAGGACAGCCTATGGCTACACCTTC. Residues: CASRTAYGYTF.

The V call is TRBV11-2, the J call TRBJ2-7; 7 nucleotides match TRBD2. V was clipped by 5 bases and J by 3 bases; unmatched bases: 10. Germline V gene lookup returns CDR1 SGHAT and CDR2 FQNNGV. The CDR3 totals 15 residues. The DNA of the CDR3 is TGTGCCAGCAGCGCCTTAGCGGGTTGGGACTACGAGCAGTACTTC. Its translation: CASSALAGWDYEQYF.

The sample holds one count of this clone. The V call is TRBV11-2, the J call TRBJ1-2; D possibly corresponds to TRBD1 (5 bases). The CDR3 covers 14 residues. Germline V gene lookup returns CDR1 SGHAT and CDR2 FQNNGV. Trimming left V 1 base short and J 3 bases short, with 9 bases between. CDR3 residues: CASSLVLGDYGYTF. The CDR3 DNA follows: TGTGCCAGCAGCTTAGTTCTAGGGGACTATGGCTACACCTTC. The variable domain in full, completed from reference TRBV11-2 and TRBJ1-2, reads EAGVAQSPRYKIIEKRQSVAFWCNPISGHATLYWYQQILGQGPKLLIQFQNNGVVDDSQLPKDRFSAERLKGVDSTLKIQPAKLEDSAVYLCASSLVLGDYGYTFGSGTRLTVV.

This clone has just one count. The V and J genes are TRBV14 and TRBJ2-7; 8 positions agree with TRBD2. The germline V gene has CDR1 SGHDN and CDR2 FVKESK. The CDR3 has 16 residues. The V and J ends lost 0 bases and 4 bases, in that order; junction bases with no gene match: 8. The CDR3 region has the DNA TGTGCCAGCAGCCAAGAATGGAGCGGGAGTCCTTACGAGCAGTACTTC. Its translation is CASSQEWSGSPYEQYF.

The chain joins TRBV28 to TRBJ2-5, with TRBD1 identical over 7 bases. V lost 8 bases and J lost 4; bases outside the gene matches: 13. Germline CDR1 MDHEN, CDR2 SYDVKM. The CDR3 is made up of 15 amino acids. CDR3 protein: CASGKGQPVGETQYF. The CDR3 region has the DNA TGTGCCAGCGGAAAGGGACAGCCCGTTGGAGAGACCCAGTACTTC.

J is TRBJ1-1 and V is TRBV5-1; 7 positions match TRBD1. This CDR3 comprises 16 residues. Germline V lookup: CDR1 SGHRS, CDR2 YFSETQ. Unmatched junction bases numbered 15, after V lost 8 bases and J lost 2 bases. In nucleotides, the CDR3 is TGCGCCAGTCGAACAGGGGCCCTATCGATAAACACTGAAGCTTTCTTT. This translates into CASRTGALSINTEAFF. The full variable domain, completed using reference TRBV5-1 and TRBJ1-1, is KAGVTQTPRYLIKTRGQQVTLSCSPISGHRSVSWYQQTPGQGLQFLFEYFSETQRNKGNFPGRFSGRQFSNSRSEMNVSTLELGDSALYLCASRTGALSINTEAFFGQGTRLTVV.

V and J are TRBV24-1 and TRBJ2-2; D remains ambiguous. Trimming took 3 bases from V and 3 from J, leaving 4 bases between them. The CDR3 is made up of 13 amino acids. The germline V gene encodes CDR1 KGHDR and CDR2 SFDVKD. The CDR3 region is CATSDLYTGELFF. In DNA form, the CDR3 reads TGTGCCACCAGTGATCTTTACACCGGGGAGCTGTTTTTT.

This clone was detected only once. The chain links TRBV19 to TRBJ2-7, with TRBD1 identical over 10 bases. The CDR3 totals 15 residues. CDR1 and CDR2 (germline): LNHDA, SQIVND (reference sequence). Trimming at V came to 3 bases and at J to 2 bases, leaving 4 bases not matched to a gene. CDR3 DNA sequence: TGTGCCAGTAGTATTGATGGGACAGGGGCCTACGAGCAGTACTTC. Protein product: CASSIDGTGAYEQYF.

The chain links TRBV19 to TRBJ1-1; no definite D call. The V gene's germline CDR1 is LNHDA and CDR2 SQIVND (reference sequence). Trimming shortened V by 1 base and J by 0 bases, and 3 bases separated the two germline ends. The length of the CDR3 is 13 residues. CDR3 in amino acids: CASSIAVNTEAFF. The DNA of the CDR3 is TGTGCCAGTAGTATAGCCGTGAACACTGAAGCTTTCTTT.

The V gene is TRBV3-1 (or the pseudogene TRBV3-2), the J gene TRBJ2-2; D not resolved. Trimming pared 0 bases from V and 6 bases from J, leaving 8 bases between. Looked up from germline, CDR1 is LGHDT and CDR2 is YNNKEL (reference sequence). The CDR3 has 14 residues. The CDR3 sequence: CASSQDGNPGELFF. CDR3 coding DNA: TGTGCCAGCAGCCAAGATGGAAATCCCGGGGAGCTGTTTTTT.

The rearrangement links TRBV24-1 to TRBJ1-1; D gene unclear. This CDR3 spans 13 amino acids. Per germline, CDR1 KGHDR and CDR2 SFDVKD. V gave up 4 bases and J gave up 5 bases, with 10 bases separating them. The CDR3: CATSDQEGTEAFF. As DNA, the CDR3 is TGTGCCACCAGTGACCAAGAAGGAACTGAAGCTTTCTTT.

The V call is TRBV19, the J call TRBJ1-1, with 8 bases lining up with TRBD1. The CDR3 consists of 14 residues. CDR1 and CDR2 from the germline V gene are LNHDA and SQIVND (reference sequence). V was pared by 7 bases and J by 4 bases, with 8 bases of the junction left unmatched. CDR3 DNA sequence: TGTGCCAGTAACGACGGACAGGGTGGCACTGAAGCTTTCTTT. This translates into CASNDGQGGTEAFF. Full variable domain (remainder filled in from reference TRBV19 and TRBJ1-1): DGGITQSPKYLFRKEGQNVTLSCEQNLNHDAMYWYRQDPGQGLRLIYYSQIVNDFQKGDIAEGYSVSREKKESFPLTVTSAQKNPTAFYLCASNDGQGGTEAFFGQGTRLTVV.

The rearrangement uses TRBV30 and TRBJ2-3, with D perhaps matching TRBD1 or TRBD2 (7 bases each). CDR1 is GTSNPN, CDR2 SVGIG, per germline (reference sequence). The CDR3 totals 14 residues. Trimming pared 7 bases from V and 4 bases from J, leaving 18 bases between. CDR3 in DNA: TGTGCCTCCCTGTGGGAGGGACAGTCAGATACGCAGTATTTT. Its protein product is CASLWEGQSDTQYF.

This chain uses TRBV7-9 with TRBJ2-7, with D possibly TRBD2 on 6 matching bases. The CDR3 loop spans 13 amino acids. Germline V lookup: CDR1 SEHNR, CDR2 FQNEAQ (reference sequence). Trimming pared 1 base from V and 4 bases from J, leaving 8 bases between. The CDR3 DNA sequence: TGTGCCAGCAGCTTAGAGGCGGGGTACGAGCAGTACTTC. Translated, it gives CASSLEAGYEQYF.

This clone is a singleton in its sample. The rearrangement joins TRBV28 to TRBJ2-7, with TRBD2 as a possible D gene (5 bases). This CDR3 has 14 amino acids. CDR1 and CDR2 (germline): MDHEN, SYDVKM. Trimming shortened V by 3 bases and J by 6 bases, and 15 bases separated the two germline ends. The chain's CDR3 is CASSFLKRSREQYF. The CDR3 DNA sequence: TGTGCCAGCAGTTTCCTCAAGCGGTCGCGCGAGCAGTACTTC.

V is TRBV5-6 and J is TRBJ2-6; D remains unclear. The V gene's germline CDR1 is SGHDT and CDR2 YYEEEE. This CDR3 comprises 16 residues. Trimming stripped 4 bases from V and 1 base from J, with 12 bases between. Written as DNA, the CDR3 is TGTGCCAGCAGCACCGGGTTGGTTTCTGGGGCCAACGTCCTGACTTTC. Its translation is CASSTGLVSGANVLTF.

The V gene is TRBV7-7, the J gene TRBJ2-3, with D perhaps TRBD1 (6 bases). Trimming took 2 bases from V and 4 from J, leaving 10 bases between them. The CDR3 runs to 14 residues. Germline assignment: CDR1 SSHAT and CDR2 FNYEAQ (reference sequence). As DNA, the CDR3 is TGTGCCAGCAGCTTAAACAGGGCCCCAGATACGCAGTATTTT. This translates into CASSLNRAPDTQYF. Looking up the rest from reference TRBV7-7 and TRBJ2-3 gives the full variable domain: GAGVSQSPRYKVTKRGQDVTLRCDPISSHATLYWYQQALGQGPEFLTYFNYEAQPDKSGLPSDRFSAERPEGSISTLTIQRTEQRDSAMYRCASSLNRAPDTQYFGPGTRLTVL.

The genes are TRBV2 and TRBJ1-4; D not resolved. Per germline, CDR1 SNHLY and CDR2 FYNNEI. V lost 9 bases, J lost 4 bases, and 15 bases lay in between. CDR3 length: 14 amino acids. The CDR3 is CASVQDGLNEKLFF. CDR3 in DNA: TGTGCCAGTGTCCAGGACGGCCTTAATGAAAAACTGTTTTTT.

CDR3 nucleotides: TGTGCCACCAGCAGAGACTGGGGGGGTCCCCAAGAGACCCAGTACTTC. As protein: CATSRDWGGPQETQYF. The chain has TRBV15 and TRBJ2-5, with 7 positions matching TRBD2. V lost 0 bases to trimming and J lost 1 base; unmatched junction nucleotides: 5. Germline CDR1 LNHNV, CDR2 YYDKDF (reference sequence). The CDR3 is made up of 16 amino acids.

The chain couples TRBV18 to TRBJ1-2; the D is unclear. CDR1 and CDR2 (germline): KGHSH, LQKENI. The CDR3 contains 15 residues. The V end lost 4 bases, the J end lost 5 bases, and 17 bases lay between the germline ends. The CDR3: CASSLQQRIAYGYTF. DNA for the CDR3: TGTGCCAGCTCACTCCAACAGCGTATAGCGTATGGCTACACCTTC.

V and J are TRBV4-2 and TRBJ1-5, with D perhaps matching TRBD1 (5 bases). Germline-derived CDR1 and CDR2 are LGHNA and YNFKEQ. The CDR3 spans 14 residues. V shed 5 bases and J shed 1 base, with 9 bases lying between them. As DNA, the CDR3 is TGTGCCAGCAGCTTGGGACGGAGCAATCAGCCCCAGCATTTT. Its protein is CASSLGRSNQPQHF.